In its sample, the clone carrying this TCR beta chain was seen a few times. Its cognate antigen is unknown. The entry originates in a study of T cells in localized non-small cell lung cancer. General study findings and limits: Greater blood T cell density accompanied longer overall survival.

Clones were sequenced by immunoSEQ multiplex PCR, and TCRdb holds only the in-frame ones, with some missing. Among roughly 900 clones listed, approximately 24% were seen once. Germline loops: CDR1 KGHSH, CDR2 LQKENI. This CDR3 is 14 amino acids long. The germline V and J ends were trimmed by 2 bases and 2 bases, with 7 bases remaining between them. This chain uses TRBV18 with TRBJ1-3; no clear D. The material was lung tumor tissue, obtained before any cancer treatment. This receptor was identified in a female donor aged 60 or older with stage I lung adenocarcinoma. The CDR3 spells CASSPAPTGNTIYF. The DNA for the CDR3 is TGTGCCAGCTCACCAGCCCCGACTGGAAACACCATATATTTT.